This is a list of T cell receptor beta chains from one sample in a study of Tregs in tolerant kidney transplant recipients. Assay: immunoSEQ multiplex PCR; the TCRdb copy retains only in-frame clones and omits some. The table records approximately 90,000 clones, approximately 90% of them present only once. Input material: CD8+ T cells from blood. All receptors derive from a human donor in good health. Each CDR3 is given with its conserved first and last residue. Each record gives: CDR3 length, D gene, J gene, V gene, clone size, CDR3 DNA, CDR3 protein. D genes are given only for firm matches. A clone size is listed for some rows: how often the clone was seen (once, few, many), or a class if it is expanded.

>16|TRBD2|TRBJ2-3|TRBV27|-
TGTGCCAGCAGTTTACTACTAGCGGGGGGCACAGATACGCAGTATTTT
CASSLLLAGGTDTQYF
>13|-|TRBJ1-5|TRBV12-5|-
TGTGCTAGTGGTTTGCAGGGGATCCAGCCCCAGCATTTT
CASGLQGIQPQHF
>15|-|TRBJ2-1|TRBV4-1|-
TGCGCCAGCAGCCGGTACGCGGGCTCCTACAATGAGCAGTTCTTC
CASSRYAGSYNEQFF
>13|-|TRBJ2-5|TRBV19|-
TGTGCCAGTAGTATTGGCACCGGTGGGACCCAGTACTTC
CASSIGTGGTQYF
>16|-|TRBJ2-3|TRBV19|-
TGTGCCAGTAGTATTCTTGTTACAGGGAGTACAGATACGCAGTATTTT
CASSILVTGSTDTQYF
>14|TRBD2|TRBJ2-7|TRBV4-1|-
TGCGCCAGCAGCGGACTAGCGGGGGGGACTGAGCAGTACTTC
CASSGLAGGTEQYF
>15|TRBD1|TRBJ2-1|TRBV27|-
TGTGCCAGCAGTTTTCGAGGGGGCGGCTACAATGAGCAGTTCTTC
CASSFRGGGYNEQFF
>16|TRBD1|TRBJ2-5|TRBV30|-
TGTGCCTGGAGTTCTACGGACAGGGGACGGGAAGAGACCCAGTACTTC
CAWSSTDRGREETQYF
>11|-|TRBJ2-3|TRBV27|-
TGTGCCAGCAGAGTCACAGATACGCAGTATTTT
CASRVTDTQYF
>16|TRBD2|TRBJ2-2|TRBV4-2|-
TGTGCCAGCAGCCAAGACTGGCGGGAGGGAATCGGGGAGCTGTTTTTT
CASSQDWREGIGELFF
>14|TRBD1|TRBJ1-3|TRBV7-9|-
TGTGCCAGCAGCCCACGGACAGGTAGAAACACCATATATTTT
CASSPRTGRNTIYF
>14|-|TRBJ2-6|TRBV13|-
TGTGCCAGCACCTCGGGTGATGGGGCCAACGTCCTGACTTTC
CASTSGDGANVLTF
>12|-|TRBJ2-5|TRBV29-1|-
TGCAGCGTTGAGAGAGCACAAGAGACCCAGTACTTC
CSVERAQETQYF
>12|-|TRBJ2-7|TRBV30|-
TGTGCCGGCCGGGGGCCCTCCTACGAGCAGTACTTC
CAGRGPSYEQYF
>17|-|TRBJ2-7|TRBV5-1|-
TGCGCCAGCAGCTTAGGGGGATTCCAGGGACCCTCCTACGAGCAGTACTTC
CASSLGGFQGPSYEQYF
>19|-|TRBJ1-5|TRBV2|-
TGTGCCAGCAGTGAACCAGAGGATCGCAGGGAGGTTAGCAATCAGCCCCAGCATTTT
CASSEPEDRREVSNQPQHF
>11|-|TRBJ1-1|TRBV13|-
TGTGCCAGCAGCTCTTCGCGCGAAGCTTTCTTT
CASSSSREAFF
>17|-|TRBJ2-2|TRBV14|-
TGTGCCAGCAGCCAACAGGACTCCATTCCACGGGGCGGGGAGCTGTTTTTT
CASSQQDSIPRGGELFF
>17|TRBD2|TRBJ2-3|TRBV5-4|-
TGTGCCAGCAGCGACCCTAGCGGGCACACTAGCACAGATACGCAGTATTTT
CASSDPSGHTSTDTQYF
>17|TRBD2|TRBJ2-1|TRBV5-1|-
TGCGCCAGCAGCTTGGAAGCCTCGCGGGGGTTCTACAATGAGCAGTTCTTC
CASSLEASRGFYNEQFF
>14|-|TRBJ2-5|TRBV4-1|-
TGCGCCAGCAGCCAAGATCAGGGCCAAGAGACCCAGTACTTC
CASSQDQGQETQYF
>16|TRBD1|TRBJ2-3|TRBV7-9|-
TGTGCCAGCAGCTTAATCGGGACAGCTGGGACAGATACGCAGTATTTT
CASSLIGTAGTDTQYF
>12|-|TRBJ1-2|TRBV6-5|-
TGTGCCAGCAGCCTCGGGGGCTTTGGCTACACCTTC
CASSLGGFGYTF
>13|-|TRBJ1-2|TRBV4-1|few
TGCGCCAGCAGCCAAGACGTCCCAACGGGCTACACCTTC
CASSQDVPTGYTF
>14|-|TRBJ1-1|TRBV5-4|-
TGTGCCAGCAGCTCCAGGGGCTGGAACACTGAAGCTTTCTTT
CASSSRGWNTEAFF
>16|TRBD1|TRBJ2-7|TRBV19|few
TGTGCCAGTAGTGTACACGGGACAGGGGTCACCTACGAGCAGTACTTC
CASSVHGTGVTYEQYF
>16|TRBD1|TRBJ1-5|TRBV7-9|-
TGTGCCAGCAGCCCTGACGGACAGGGGTTTTATCAGCCCCAGCATTTT
CASSPDGQGFYQPQHF
>15|TRBD2|TRBJ2-7|TRBV2|-
TGTGCCAGCAGTGGGACTAGCGGGGGTCCCTACGAGCAGTACTTC
CASSGTSGGPYEQYF
>15|TRBD1|TRBJ2-7|TRBV27|-
TGTGCCAGCAGTTTAGAAGGACAGGGATTATACGAGCAGTACTTC
CASSLEGQGLYEQYF
>14|-|TRBJ2-7|TRBV25-1|-
TGTGCCAGCAGTTCCTCACTGGTAGTCCACGAGCAGTACTTC
CASSSSLVVHEQYF
>15|-|TRBJ1-4|TRBV27|-
TGTGCCAGCAGTTCCGGGACCCTTGGGAGTGAAAAACTGTTTTTT
CASSSGTLGSEKLFF
>13|-|TRBJ2-1|TRBV7-9|-
TGTGCCAGCAGCTTGTATGGGAGTGATGAGCAGTTCTTC
CASSLYGSDEQFF
>16|TRBD2|TRBJ2-5|TRBV7-7|-
TGTGCTAGCAGCTTCAAAGCGGGGGGGCCTTTGGAGACCCAGTACTTC
CASSFKAGGPLETQYF
>15|TRBD2|TRBJ2-1|TRBV6-6|-
TGTGCCAGCAGTTACTCTGGCGGGAGGGCCGGTGAGCAGTTCTTC
CASSYSGGRAGEQFF
>13|-|TRBJ1-1|TRBV7-9|once
TGTGCCAGCAGCCGAGACATTTCCCGACGGGCTTTCTTT
CASSRDISRRAFF
>14|TRBD2|TRBJ2-7|TRBV5-8|once
TGTGCCAGCAGCCTATGGACTAGTTCGACCGAGCAGTACTTC
CASSLWTSSTEQYF
>18|-|TRBJ1-2|TRBV4-1|-
TGCGCCAGCAGCCAAGTTCCTCGTCGGGCCGAGTGGGGATATGGCTACACCTTC
CASSQVPRRAEWGYGYTF
>13|-|TRBJ1-1|TRBV14|few
TGTGCCAGCACCCCAAGGGGGTTCACTGAAGCTTTCTTT
CASTPRGFTEAFF
>14|-|TRBJ1-2|TRBV29-1|-
TGCAGCGTTGAAGACTCAAAGAGGAACTATGGCTACACCTTC
CSVEDSKRNYGYTF
>11|-|TRBJ1-1|TRBV10-1|few
TGCGTCGGCGGGCAGCACACTGAAGCTTTCTTT
CVGGQHTEAFF
>16|-|TRBJ1-3|TRBV14|-
TGTGCCAGCAGCCTCCTACAGGGTAGTTACGGAAACACCATATATTTT
CASSLLQGSYGNTIYF
>21|TRBD2|TRBJ2-1|TRBV4-1|-
TGCGCCAGCAGCCAATTTACGGCCTGGGCTAGCGGTTTTTACTCCTACAATGAGCAGTTCTTC
CASSQFTAWASGFYSYNEQFF
>15|-|TRBJ2-3|TRBV12-2|-
TGTGCAAGTCGTCGGACTAGCGGGGTCACAGATACGCAGTATTTT
CASRRTSGVTDTQYF
>15|-|TRBJ1-3|TRBV10-3|-
TGTGCCATCAGTGAGTCTGCTAGGTTTGGGAACACCATATATTTT
CAISESARFGNTIYF
>15|TRBD2|TRBJ2-1|TRBV7-8|-
TGTGCCAGCAGCTTAACCAGCGGGGGCTACAATGAGCAGTTCTTC
CASSLTSGGYNEQFF
>16|-|TRBJ1-5|TRBV5-5|-
TGTGCCAGCAGCTTGGATGGACAGAATAGCAATCAGCCCCAGCATTTT
CASSLDGQNSNQPQHF
>15|TRBD2|TRBJ2-5|TRBV7-9|once
TGTGCCAGCAGCCCGACTAGCGGGGGGATGGAGACCCAGTACTTC
CASSPTSGGMETQYF
>15|TRBD2|TRBJ2-3|TRBV6-4|many
TGTGCCAGCAGCCAACTAGCGGGGGGTGGAGATACGCAGTATTTT
CASSQLAGGGDTQYF
>15|-|TRBJ2-2|TRBV6-6|-
TGTGCCAGCAACCGATGGGGGGCTGAAAACGGGGAGCTGTTTTTT
CASNRWGAENGELFF
>15|TRBD1|TRBJ1-2|TRBV29-1|-
TGCAGCGTCCAACCCGGGGACAGGGGACGTTCTTCGGCCACCTTC
CSVQPGDRGRSSATF